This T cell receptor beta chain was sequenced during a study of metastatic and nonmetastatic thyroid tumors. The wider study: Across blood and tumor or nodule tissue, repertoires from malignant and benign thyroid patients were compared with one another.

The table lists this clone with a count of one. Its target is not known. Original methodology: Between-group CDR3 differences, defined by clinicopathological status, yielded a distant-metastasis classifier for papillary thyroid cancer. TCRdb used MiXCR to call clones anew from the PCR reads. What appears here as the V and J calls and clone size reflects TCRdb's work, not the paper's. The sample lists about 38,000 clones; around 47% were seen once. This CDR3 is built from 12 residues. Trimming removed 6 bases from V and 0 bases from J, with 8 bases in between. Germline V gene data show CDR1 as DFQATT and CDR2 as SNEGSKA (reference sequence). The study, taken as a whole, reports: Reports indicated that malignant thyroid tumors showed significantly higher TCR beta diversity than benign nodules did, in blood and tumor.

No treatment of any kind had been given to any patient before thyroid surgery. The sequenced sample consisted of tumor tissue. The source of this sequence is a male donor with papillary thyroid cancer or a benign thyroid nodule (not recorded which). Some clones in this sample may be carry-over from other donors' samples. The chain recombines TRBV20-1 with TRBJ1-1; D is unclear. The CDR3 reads CSAQRMNTEAFF. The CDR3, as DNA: TGCAGTGCCCAGCGCATGAACACTGAAGCTTTCTTT.